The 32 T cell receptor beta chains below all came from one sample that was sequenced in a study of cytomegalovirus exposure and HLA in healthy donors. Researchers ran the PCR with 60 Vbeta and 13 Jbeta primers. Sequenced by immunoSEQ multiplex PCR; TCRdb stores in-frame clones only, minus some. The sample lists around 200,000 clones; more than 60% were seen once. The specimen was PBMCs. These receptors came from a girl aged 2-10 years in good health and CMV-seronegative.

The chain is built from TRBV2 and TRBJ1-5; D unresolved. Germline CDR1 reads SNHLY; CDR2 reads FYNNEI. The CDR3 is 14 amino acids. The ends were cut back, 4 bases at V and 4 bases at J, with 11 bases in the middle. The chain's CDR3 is CASSVRPGNQPQHF. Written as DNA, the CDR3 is TGTGCCAGCAGTGTGAGACCGGGAAATCAGCCCCAGCATTTT.

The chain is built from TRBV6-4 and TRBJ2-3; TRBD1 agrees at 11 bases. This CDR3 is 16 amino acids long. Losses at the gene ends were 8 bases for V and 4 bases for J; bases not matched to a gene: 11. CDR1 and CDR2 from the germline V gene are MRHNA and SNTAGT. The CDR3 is CASSPSGTGGADTQYF. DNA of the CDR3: TGTGCCAGCTCCCCCTCCGGGACAGGGGGGGCAGATACGCAGTATTTT.

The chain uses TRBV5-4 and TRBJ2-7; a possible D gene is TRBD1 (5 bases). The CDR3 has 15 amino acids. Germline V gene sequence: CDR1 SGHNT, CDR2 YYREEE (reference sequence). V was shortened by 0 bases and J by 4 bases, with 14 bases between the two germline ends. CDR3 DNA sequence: TGTGCCAGCAGCTTGGAGGTTGCGGACAATTACGAGCAGTACTTC. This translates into CASSLEVADNYEQYF.

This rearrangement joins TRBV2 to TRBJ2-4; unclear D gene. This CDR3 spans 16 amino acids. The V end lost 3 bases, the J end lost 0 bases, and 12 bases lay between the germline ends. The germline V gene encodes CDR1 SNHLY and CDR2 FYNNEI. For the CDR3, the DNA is TGTGCCAGCAGTGAGAGTGGTCTACTAGCCAAAAACATTCAGTACTTC. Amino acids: CASSESGLLAKNIQYF. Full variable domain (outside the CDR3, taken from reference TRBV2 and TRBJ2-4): EPEVTQTPSHQVTQMGQEVILRCVPISNHLYFYWYRQILGQKVEFLVSFYNNEISEKSEIFDDQFSVERPDGSNFTLKIRSTKLEDSAMYFCASSESGLLAKNIQYFGAGTRLSVL.

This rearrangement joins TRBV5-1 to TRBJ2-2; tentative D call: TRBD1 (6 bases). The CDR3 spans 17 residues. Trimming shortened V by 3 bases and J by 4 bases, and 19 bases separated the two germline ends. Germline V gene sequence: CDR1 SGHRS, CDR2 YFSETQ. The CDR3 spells CASSSYYRRGGTGELFF. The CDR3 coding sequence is TGCGCCAGCAGCTCTTACTACAGGCGAGGGGGCACCGGGGAGCTGTTTTTT.

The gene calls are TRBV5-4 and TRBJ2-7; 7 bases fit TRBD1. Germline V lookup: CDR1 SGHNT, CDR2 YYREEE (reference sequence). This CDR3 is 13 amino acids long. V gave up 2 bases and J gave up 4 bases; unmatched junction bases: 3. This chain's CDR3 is CASSFEGAYEQYF. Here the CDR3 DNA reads TGTGCCAGCAGCTTTGAGGGGGCGTACGAGCAGTACTTC.

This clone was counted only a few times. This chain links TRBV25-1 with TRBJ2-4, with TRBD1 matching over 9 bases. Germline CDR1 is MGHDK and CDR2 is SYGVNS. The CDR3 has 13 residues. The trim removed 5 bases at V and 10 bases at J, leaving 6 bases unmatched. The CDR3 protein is CASSPGQGDIQYF. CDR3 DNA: TGTGCCAGCAGTCCGGGACAGGGAGATATTCAGTACTTC.

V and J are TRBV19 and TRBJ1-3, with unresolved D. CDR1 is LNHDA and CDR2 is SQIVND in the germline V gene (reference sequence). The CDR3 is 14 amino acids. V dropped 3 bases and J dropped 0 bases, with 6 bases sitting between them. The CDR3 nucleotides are TGTGCCAGTAGTATGGAGGTCTCTGGAAACACCATATATTTT. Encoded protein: CASSMEVSGNTIYF.

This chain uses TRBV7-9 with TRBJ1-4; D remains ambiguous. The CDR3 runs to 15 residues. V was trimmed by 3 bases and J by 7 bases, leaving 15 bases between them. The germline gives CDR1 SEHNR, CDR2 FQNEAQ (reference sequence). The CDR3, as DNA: TGTGCCAGCAGCTTTCGGGGAGAAGGGAGTGAAAAACTGTTTTTT. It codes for CASSFRGEGSEKLFF.

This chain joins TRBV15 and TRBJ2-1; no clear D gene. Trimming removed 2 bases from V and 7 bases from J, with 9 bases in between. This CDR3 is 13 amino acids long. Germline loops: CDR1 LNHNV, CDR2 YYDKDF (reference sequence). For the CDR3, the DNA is TGTGCCACCAGCAGACAAACTTTGAATGAGCAGTTCTTC. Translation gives CATSRQTLNEQFF.

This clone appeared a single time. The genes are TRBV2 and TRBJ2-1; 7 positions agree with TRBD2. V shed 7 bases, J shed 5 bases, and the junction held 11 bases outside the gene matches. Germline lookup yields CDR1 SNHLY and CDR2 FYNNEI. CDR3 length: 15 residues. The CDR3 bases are TGTGCCAGCACTCGGCGTCCCCTAGCGGACAATGAGCAGTTCTTC. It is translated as CASTRRPLADNEQFF.

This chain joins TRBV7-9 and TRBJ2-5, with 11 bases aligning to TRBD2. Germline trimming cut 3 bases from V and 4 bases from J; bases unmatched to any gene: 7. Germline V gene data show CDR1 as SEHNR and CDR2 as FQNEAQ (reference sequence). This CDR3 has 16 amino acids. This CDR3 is CASSFSGGALGETQYF. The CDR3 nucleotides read TGTGCCAGCAGCTTTAGCGGGGGGGCGTTGGGAGAGACCCAGTACTTC. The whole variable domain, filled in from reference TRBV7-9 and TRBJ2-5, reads DTGVSQNPRHKITKRGQNVTFRCDPISEHNRLYWYRQTLGQGPEFLTYFQNEAQLEKSRLLSDRFSAERPKGSFSTLEIQRTEQGDSAMYLCASSFSGGALGETQYFGPGTRLLVL.

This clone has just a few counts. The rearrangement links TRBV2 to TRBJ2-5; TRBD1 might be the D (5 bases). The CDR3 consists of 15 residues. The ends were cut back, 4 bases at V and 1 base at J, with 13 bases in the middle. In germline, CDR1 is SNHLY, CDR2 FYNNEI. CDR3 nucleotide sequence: TGTGCCAGCAGTGTCCAGATGGACACCCAAGAGACCCAGTACTTC. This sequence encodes CASSVQMDTQETQYF. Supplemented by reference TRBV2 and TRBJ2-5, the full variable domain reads EPEVTQTPSHQVTQMGQEVILRCVPISNHLYFYWYRQILGQKVEFLVSFYNNEISEKSEIFDDQFSVERPDGSNFTLKIRSTKLEDSAMYFCASSVQMDTQETQYFGPGTRLLVL.

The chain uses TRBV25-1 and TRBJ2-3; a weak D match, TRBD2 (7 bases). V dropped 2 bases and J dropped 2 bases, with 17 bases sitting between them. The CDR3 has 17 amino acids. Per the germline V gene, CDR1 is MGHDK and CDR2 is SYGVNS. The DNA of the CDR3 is TGTGCCAGCAGTGAAAAGGGAGGGGGGGGTGTCACAGATACGCAGTATTTT. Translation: CASSEKGGGGVTDTQYF.

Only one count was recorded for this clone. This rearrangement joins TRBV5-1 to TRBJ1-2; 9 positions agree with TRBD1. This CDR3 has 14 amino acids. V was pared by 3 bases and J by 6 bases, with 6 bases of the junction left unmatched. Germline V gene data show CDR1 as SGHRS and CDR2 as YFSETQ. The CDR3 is CASSSIGQGHGYTF. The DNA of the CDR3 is TGCGCCAGCAGCTCGATCGGACAGGGGCATGGCTACACCTTC.

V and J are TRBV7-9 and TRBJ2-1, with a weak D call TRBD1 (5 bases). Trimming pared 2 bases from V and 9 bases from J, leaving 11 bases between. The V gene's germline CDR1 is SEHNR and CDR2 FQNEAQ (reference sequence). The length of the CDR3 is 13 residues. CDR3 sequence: CASSLSPGPEQFF. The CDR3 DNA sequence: TGTGCCAGCAGCTTAAGTCCAGGGCCTGAGCAGTTCTTC.

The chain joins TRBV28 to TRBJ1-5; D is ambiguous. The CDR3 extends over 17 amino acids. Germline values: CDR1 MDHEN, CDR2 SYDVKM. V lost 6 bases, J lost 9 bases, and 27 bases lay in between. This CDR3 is CASSLVGSNVERRPQHF. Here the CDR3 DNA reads TGTGCCAGCAGCCTCGTTGGGTCGAACGTTGAGAGGAGGCCCCAGCATTTT.

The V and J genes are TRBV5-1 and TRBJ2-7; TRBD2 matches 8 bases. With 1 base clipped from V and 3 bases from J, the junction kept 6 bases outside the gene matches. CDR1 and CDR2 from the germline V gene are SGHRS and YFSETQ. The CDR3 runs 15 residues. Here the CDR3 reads CASSLISGADYEQYF. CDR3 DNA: TGCGCCAGCAGCTTGATTAGCGGGGCCGACTACGAGCAGTACTTC.

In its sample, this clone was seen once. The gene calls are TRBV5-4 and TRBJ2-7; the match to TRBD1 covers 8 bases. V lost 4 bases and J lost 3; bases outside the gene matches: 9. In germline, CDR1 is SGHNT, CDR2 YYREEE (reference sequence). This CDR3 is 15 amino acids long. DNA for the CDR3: TGTGCCAGCAGCCTACTTGGACAGGGTGACTACGAGCAGTACTTC. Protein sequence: CASSLLGQGDYEQYF.

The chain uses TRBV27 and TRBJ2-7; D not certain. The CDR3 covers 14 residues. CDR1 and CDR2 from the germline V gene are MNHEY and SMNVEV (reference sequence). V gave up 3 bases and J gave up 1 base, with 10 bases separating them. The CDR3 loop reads CASSLRSISYEQYF. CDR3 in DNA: TGTGCCAGCAGTTTGCGGTCGATATCCTACGAGCAGTACTTC.

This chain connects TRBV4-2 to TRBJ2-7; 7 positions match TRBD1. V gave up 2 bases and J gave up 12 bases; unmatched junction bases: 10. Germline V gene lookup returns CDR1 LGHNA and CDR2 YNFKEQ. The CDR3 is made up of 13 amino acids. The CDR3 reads CASSQLKGASLYF. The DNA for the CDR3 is TGTGCCAGCAGCCAATTAAAGGGGGCTAGTCTGTACTTC.

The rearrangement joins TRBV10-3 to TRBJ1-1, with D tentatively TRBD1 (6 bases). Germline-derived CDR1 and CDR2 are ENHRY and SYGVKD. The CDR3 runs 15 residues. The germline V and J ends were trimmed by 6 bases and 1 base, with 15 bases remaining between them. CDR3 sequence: CAISAGEHWNTEAFF. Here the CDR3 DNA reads TGTGCCATCAGCGCAGGGGAGCATTGGAACACTGAAGCTTTCTTT.

The CDR3 nucleotides read TGTGCCAGCATCCCAGGGCGGACATTAAACTATGGCTACACCTTC. This gives the protein CASIPGRTLNYGYTF. This chain uses TRBV2 with TRBJ1-2, with a possible D match to TRBD1 (5 bases). The germline V gene has CDR1 SNHLY and CDR2 FYNNEI. The CDR3 covers 15 residues. Trimming cost V 7 bases and J 2 bases, with 17 bases left between them.

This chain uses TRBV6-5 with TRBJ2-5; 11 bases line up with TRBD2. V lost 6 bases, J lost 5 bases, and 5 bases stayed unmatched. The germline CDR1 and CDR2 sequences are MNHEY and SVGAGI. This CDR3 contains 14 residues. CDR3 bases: TGTGCCAGCAGACTACTAGCGGGGGTGGAGACCCAGTACTTC. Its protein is CASRLLAGVETQYF.

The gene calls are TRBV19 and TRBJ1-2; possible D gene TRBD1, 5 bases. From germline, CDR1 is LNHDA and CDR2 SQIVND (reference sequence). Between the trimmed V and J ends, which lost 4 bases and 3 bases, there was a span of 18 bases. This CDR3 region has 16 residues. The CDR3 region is CASSTLVGPPDYGYTF. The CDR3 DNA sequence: TGTGCCAGTAGTACCTTAGTGGGGCCTCCCGACTATGGCTACACCTTC. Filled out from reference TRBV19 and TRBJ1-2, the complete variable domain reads DGGITQSPKYLFRKEGQNVTLSCEQNLNHDAMYWYRQDPGQGLRLIYYSQIVNDFQKGDIAEGYSVSREKKESFPLTVTSAQKNPTAFYLCASSTLVGPPDYGYTFGSGTRLTVV.

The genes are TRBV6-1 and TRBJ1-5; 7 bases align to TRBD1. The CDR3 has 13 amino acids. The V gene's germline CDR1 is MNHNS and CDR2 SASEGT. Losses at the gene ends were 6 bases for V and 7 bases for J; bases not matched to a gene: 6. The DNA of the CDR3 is TGTGCCAGCAGGCAGGGGGATCGGCAGCCCCAGCATTTT. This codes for CASRQGDRQPQHF.

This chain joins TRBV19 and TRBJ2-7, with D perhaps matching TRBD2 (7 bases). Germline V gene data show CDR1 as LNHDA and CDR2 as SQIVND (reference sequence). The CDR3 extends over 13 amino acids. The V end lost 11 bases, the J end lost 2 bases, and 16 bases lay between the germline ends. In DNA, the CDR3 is TGTGCCTCCGCGGCGGGGGACACCTACGAGCAGTACTTC. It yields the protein CASAAGDTYEQYF. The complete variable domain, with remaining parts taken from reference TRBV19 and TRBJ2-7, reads DGGITQSPKYLFRKEGQNVTLSCEQNLNHDAMYWYRQDPGQGLRLIYYSQIVNDFQKGDIAEGYSVSREKKESFPLTVTSAQKNPTAFYLCASAAGDTYEQYFGPGTRLTVT.

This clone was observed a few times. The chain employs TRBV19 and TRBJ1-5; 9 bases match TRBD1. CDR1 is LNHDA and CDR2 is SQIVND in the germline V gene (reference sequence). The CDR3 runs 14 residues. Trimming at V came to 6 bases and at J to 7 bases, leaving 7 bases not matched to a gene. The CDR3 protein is CASRSGTGIQPQHF. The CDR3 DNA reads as TGTGCCAGTAGGTCCGGGACAGGGATCCAGCCCCAGCATTTT.

The CDR3 loop is CASSGQHSTDTQYF. As DNA, the CDR3 is TGTGCCAGCAGTGGACAGCATAGCACAGATACGCAGTATTTT. The V call is TRBV6-6, the J call TRBJ2-3; possible D gene TRBD1, 6 bases. The CDR3 length is 14 residues. The ends were cut back, 5 bases at V and 0 bases at J, with 9 bases in the middle. Germline loops: CDR1 MNHNY, CDR2 SVGAGI (reference sequence).

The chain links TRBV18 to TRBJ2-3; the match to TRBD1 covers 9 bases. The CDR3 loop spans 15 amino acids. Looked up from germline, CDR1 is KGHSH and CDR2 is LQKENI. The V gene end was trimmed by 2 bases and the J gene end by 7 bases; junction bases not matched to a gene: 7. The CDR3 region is CASSPGQGLANTQYF. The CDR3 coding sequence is TGTGCCAGCTCACCAGGACAGGGGTTAGCGAATACGCAGTATTTT. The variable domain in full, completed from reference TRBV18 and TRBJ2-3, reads NAGVMQNPRHLVRRRGQEARLRCSPMKGHSHVYWYRQLPEEGLKFMVYLQKENIIDESGMPKERFSAEFPKEGPSILRIQQVVRGDSAAYFCASSPGQGLANTQYFGPGTRLTVL.

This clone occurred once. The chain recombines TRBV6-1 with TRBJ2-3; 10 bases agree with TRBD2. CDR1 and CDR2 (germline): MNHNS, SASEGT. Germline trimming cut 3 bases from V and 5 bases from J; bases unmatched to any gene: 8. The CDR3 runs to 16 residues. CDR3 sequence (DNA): TGTGCCAGCAGTGATGAAGCGGGGGGGCAGGGAGATACGCAGTATTTT. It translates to CASSDEAGGQGDTQYF.

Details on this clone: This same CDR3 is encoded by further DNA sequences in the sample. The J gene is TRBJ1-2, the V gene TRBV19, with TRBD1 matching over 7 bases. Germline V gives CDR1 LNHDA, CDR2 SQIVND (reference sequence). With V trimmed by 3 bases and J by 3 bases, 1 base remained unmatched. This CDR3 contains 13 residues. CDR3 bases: TGTGCCAGTAGTATCGACAGGGACTATGGCTACACCTTC. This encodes CASSIDRDYGYTF.